This T cell receptor (beta chain) was found in a study of regulatory T cells in long-lasting Graves disease. Building the TCR beta libraries relied on iRepertoire HTBI primers, and CDR3 regions underwent Arm-PCR. From the multiplex PCR reads, TCRdb called clonotypes with MiXCR, one entry per CDR3 protein. Of roughly 420,000 distinct CDR3 sequences in the sample, over 15% were seen once. The V segment lost 6 bases and the J segment 5 bases; nucleotides outside the gene matches: 9. Germline-derived CDR1 and CDR2 are MDHEN and SYDVKM. The CDR3 length is 14 residues. This clonotype appeared a few times. Time point in this sample: newly diagnosed GD, antithyroid drugs for less than 3 months. From RNA extracted from PBMCs, the TCR library was made. These data also formed part of another study, on T cells in Graves' hyperthyroidism and ophthalmopathy. That publication notes: Pregnant or lactating patients were excluded, as were those with uncontrolled infection or other autoimmune disease.

This TCR derives from a woman aged 18-29 years with Graves disease. This specimen consisted of peripheral blood mononuclear cells (PBMCs), obtained at new diagnosis, from a patient treated with antithyroid drugs. V is TRBV28 and J is TRBJ2-7; 8 positions agree with TRBD2. The CDR3 sequence is CASRPGLAGNEQYF. CDR3 DNA: TGTGCCAGCAGGCCAGGACTAGCAGGAAACGAGCAGTACTTC. The full variable domain, in which reference TRBV28 and TRBJ2-7 provide the parts outside the CDR3, is DVKVTQSSRYLVKRTGEKVFLECVQDMDHENMFWYRQDPGLGLRLIYFSYDVKMKEKGDIPEGYSVSREKKERFSLILESASTNQTSMYLCASRPGLAGNEQYFGPGTRLTVT.